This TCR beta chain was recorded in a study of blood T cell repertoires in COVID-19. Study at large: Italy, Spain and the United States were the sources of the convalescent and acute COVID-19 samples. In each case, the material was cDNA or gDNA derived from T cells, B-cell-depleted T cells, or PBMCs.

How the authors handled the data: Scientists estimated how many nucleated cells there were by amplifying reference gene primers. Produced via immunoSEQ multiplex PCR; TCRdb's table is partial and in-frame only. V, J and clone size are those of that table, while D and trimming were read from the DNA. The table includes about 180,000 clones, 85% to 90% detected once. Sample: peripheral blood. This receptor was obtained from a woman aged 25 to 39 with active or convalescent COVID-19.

The CDR3 DNA is TGCGCCAGCAGCCAATCGGACAGGGGGCGCAACAATCAGCCCCAGCATTTT. This translates into CASSQSDRGRNNQPQHF. The gene calls are TRBV4-1 and TRBJ1-5; 11 nucleotides line up with TRBD1. The ends lost 2 bases at V and 3 bases at J; junction bases unmatched: 6. Germline CDR1 and CDR2: MGHRA and YSYEKL. The CDR3 is made up of 17 amino acids.